The 18 T cell receptor beta chains given below trace back to one sample, sequenced in a study of vaccination and CD4 T cells after COVID-19. As to treatment: roughly 10-day PBMC culture with coronavirus spike peptide pools or control peptides (ViraFEST assay). Those CD4+ T cells from the unexposed donor predate the COVID-19 pandemic (2011-2018). With the Oncomine TCR Beta short-read assay, DNA from cultured CD4+ T cells was sequenced. CD4+ T cells were cultured, and genomic DNA was extracted from them. In TCRdb, the PCR reads were re-called with MiXCR into one record per CDR3 protein. In the table there are about 6,800 distinct CDR3 sequences, roughly 37% of which are singletons. These receptors have no identified antigens. What was sequenced was CD4+ T cells from blood, cultured in vitro. The source of these receptors is a human donor in good health.

The chain uses TRBV20-1 and TRBJ2-4; 9 bases map to TRBD2. The J segment lost 3 bases and the V segment lost 0 bases, leaving 12 bases of the junction unmatched. CDR3 length: 18 residues. Germline values: CDR1 DFQATT, CDR2 SNEGSKA (reference sequence). This CDR3 reads CSARDTRREGLVKNIQYF. CDR3 DNA: TGCAGTGCTAGAGATACTCGGCGGGAGGGCCTTGTCAAAAACATTCAGTACTTC.

In its sample, this clonotype was seen a few times. The V gene is TRBV6-5, the J gene TRBJ2-5, with D perhaps TRBD1 (5 bases). The CDR3 consists of 15 residues. The ends were cut back, 5 bases at V and 5 bases at J, with 18 bases in the middle. CDR1 MNHEY and CDR2 SVGAGI come from the germline V gene. The CDR3 sequence is CASSPSTVLGETQYF. CDR3 DNA sequence: TGTGCCAGCAGTCCCTCGACAGTTTTGGGCGAGACCCAGTACTTC.

The V call is TRBV20-1, the J call TRBJ1-5; maybe TRBD1 (5 bases). The CDR3 has 14 amino acids. Germline CDR1 reads DFQATT; CDR2 reads SNEGSKA (reference sequence). V was clipped by 0 bases and J by 6 bases, with 12 bases between them. The CDR3 region is CSARDRGSGQPQHF. The CDR3 DNA reads TGCAGTGCTAGAGATAGGGGTTCGGGTCAGCCCCAGCATTTT.

There are a few counts of this clonotype. This CDR3 reads CASSNRADTQYF. The CDR3 nucleotides read TGTGCCAGTTCGAATAGGGCAGATACGCAGTATTTT. This sequence joins TRBV19 and TRBJ2-3; D call uncertain. Trimming removed 8 bases from V and 4 bases from J, with 10 bases in between. The CDR3 totals 12 residues. Germline V gene lookup returns CDR1 LNHDA and CDR2 SQIVND (reference sequence).

The chain joins TRBV28 to TRBJ1-1; D is undetermined. Per the germline V gene, CDR1 is MDHEN and CDR2 is SYDVKM. V lost 1 base and J lost 4, with 4 bases in between. The CDR3 has 12 residues. CDR3 loop: CASSLYLTEAFF. In DNA form, the CDR3 reads TGTGCCAGCAGTTTATACCTCACTGAAGCTTTCTTT.

Concerning this clonotype: A read error may produce the germline difference seen at one junction end. The V gene is TRBV7-7, the J gene TRBJ2-5, with TRBD1 as a possible D gene (5 bases). The CDR3 is 14 residues long. The germline CDR1 and CDR2 sequences are SSHAT and FNYEAQ (reference sequence). As DNA, the CDR3 is TGTGCTAGCAGCTTGAGACAGTCCCTAGAGACCCAGTACTTC. Its translation: CASSLRQSLETQYF.

The rearrangement joins TRBV20-1 to TRBJ2-1; 9 nucleotides line up with TRBD1. Trimming took 7 bases from V and 7 from J; bases not matched to a gene: 8. From germline, CDR1 is DFQATT and CDR2 SNEGSKA (reference sequence). This CDR3 region has 13 residues. Here the CDR3 reads CSGGTGRRNEQFF. Written as DNA, the CDR3 is TGCAGTGGTGGGACAGGGAGAAGGAATGAGCAGTTCTTC.

V is TRBV5-1 and J is TRBJ2-7, with D possibly TRBD1 on 6 matching bases. Per germline, CDR1 SGHRS and CDR2 YFSETQ. CDR3 length equals 13 residues. V was clipped by 7 bases and J by 1 base, with 12 bases between them. In DNA, the CDR3 is TGCGCCAGCTACAGGGATATGTCCTACGAGCAGTACTTC. It translates to CASYRDMSYEQYF.

The rearrangement uses TRBV27 and TRBJ1-1, with a tentative D call TRBD1 (6 bases). The CDR3 is made up of 17 amino acids. Germline V gene lookup returns CDR1 MNHEY and CDR2 SMNVEV (reference sequence). Trimming pared 3 bases from V and 2 bases from J, leaving 19 bases between. The CDR3 sequence: CASSFSREQGPNTEAFF. CDR3 nucleotide sequence: TGTGCCAGCAGTTTCTCCCGGGAACAGGGTCCCAACACTGAAGCTTTCTTT.

This clonotype came up a few times. J is TRBJ1-5 and V is TRBV24-1; 7 bases fit TRBD1. CDR3 length: 14 amino acids. The germline V gene encodes CDR1 KGHDR and CDR2 SFDVKD. Unmatched junction bases numbered 5, after V lost 6 bases and J lost 4 bases. The CDR3 here is CATSLGQANQPQHF. The CDR3 DNA reads as TGTGCCACCAGTCTAGGACAGGCAAATCAGCCCCAGCATTTT.

The V and J genes are TRBV12-3 or TRBV12-4 and TRBJ2-3; perhaps TRBD1 as D (6 bases). With 7 bases removed from V and 1 base from J, the gap between germline ends came to 9 bases. The CDR3 consists of 13 residues. The chain's CDR3 is CASIRGGTDTQYF. CDR3 nucleotides: TGTGCCAGCATCAGGGGCGGCACAGATACGCAGTATTTT.

This clonotype was seen a few times. CDR3 in amino acids: CASSITWGGANTGELFF. The CDR3, as DNA: TGTGCCAGCAGCATTACGTGGGGCGGGGCGAACACCGGGGAGCTGTTTTTT. The V call is TRBV28, the J call TRBJ2-2, with a weak D call TRBD2 (6 bases). Looked up from germline, CDR1 is MDHEN and CDR2 is SYDVKM. The CDR3 has 17 amino acids. V was clipped by 6 bases and J by 0 bases, with 17 bases between them.

This clonotype was seen only a few times. The chain employs TRBV6-1 and TRBJ1-5; perhaps TRBD1 as D (5 bases). CDR1 MNHNS and CDR2 SASEGT come from the germline V gene. The CDR3 loop spans 13 amino acids. With 5 bases removed from V and 4 bases from J, the gap between germline ends came to 9 bases. In DNA form, the CDR3 reads TGTGCCAGCAGTCCGGGGGGTAATCAGCCCCAGCATTTT. Encoded protein: CASSPGGNQPQHF.

The V call is TRBV12-3 or TRBV12-4, the J call TRBJ1-1; D call uncertain. The CDR3 sequence is 14 residues long. The V and J ends lost 7 bases and 2 bases respectively, with 14 bases between them. The CDR3 DNA sequence: TGTGCCAGCACCCGTAACGGGTTAAACACTGAAGCTTTCTTT. Translation: CASTRNGLNTEAFF.

A remark on this clonotype: A single base separates this from a much larger clone, so it may be a read error. The chain couples TRBV20-1 to TRBJ1-5, with D possibly matching TRBD1 (6 bases). CDR3 size: 12 residues. Trimming pared 3 bases from V and 7 bases from J, leaving 10 bases between. The germline gives CDR1 DFQATT, CDR2 SNEGSKA (reference sequence). CDR3 nucleotide sequence: TGCAGTGCTAGCAGGGACAAACAGCCCCAGCATTTT. Its protein product is CSASRDKQPQHF.

The chain joins TRBV6-2 or TRBV6-3 to TRBJ2-7; D perhaps matches TRBD2 (5 bases). CDR1 and CDR2 from the germline V gene are MNHEY and SVGEGT. Trimming took off 7 bases at V and 5 bases at J, with 30 bases between the two ends. This CDR3 has 18 residues. Written as DNA, the CDR3 is TGTGCCAGCACTCTTAACCGGGCCTCCCCGTTTACTAGAAACGAGCAGTACTTC. Protein sequence: CASTLNRASPFTRNEQYF.

A word on this clonotype: A read error may account for a junction end that differs from germline. J is TRBJ1-2 and V is TRBV5-1; 10 nucleotides match TRBD1. Germline CDR1 is SGHRS and CDR2 is YFSETQ. The CDR3 runs 16 residues. The CDR3 sequence: CASGLAGDRGNRGYTF. In DNA form, the CDR3 reads TGCGCCAGCGGCTTGGCTGGGGACAGGGGCAATAGGGGCTACACCTTC. The full variable domain, its missing parts supplied by reference TRBV5-1 and TRBJ1-2, is KAGVTQTPRYLIKTRGQQVTLSCSPISGHRSVSWYQQTPGQGLQFLFEYFSETQRNKGNFPGRFSGRQFSNSRSEMNVSTLELGDSALYLCASGLAGDRGNRGYTFGSGTRLTVV.

The J gene is TRBJ1-1, the V gene TRBV6-1, with 8 bases identical to TRBD1. The CDR3 has 15 amino acids. Per the germline V gene, CDR1 is MNHNS and CDR2 is SASEGT. The trim removed 4 bases at V and 5 bases at J, leaving 9 bases unmatched. Written as DNA, the CDR3 is TGTGCCAGCAGTGGAACCGGGACAGGAAGGACTGAAGCTTTCTTT. The encoded protein is CASSGTGTGRTEAFF.